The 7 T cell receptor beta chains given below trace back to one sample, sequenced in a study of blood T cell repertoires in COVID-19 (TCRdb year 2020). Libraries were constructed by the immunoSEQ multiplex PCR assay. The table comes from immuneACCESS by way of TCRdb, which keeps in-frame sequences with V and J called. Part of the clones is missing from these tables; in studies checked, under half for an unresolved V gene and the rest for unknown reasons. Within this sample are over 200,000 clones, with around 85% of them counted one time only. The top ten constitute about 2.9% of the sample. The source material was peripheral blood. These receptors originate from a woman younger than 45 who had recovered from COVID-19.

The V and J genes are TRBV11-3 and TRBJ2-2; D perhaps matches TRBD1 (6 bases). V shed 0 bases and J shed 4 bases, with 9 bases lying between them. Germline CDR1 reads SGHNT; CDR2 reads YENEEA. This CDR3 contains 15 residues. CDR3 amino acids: CASSLEHRATGELFF. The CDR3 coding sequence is TGTGCCAGCAGCTTAGAACACAGGGCCACCGGGGAGCTGTTTTTT. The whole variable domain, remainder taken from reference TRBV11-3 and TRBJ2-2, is EAGVVQSPRYKIIEKKQPVAFWCNPISGHNTLYWYLQNLGQGPELLIRYENEEAVDDSQLPKDRFSAERLKGVDSTLKIQPAELGDSAVYLCASSLEHRATGELFFGEGSRLTVL.

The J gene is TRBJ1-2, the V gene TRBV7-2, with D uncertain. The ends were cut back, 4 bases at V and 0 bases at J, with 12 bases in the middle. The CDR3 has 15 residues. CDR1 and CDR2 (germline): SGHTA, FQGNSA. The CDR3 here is CASSSEAGTNYGYTF. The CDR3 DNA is TGTGCCAGCAGCTCCGAGGCGGGGACTAACTATGGCTACACCTTC.

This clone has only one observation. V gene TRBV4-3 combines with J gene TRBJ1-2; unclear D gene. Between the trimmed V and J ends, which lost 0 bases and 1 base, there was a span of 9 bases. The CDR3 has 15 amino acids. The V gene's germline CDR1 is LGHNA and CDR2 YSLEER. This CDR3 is CASSQDSPGNYGYTF. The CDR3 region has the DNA TGCGCCAGCAGCCAAGATTCACCGGGTAACTATGGCTACACCTTC.

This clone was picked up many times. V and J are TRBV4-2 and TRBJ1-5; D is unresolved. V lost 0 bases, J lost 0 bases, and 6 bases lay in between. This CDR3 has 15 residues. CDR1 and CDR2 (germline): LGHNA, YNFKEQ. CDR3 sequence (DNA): TGTGCCAGCAGCCAAGACCAACATAGCAATCAGCCCCAGCATTTT. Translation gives CASSQDQHSNQPQHF.

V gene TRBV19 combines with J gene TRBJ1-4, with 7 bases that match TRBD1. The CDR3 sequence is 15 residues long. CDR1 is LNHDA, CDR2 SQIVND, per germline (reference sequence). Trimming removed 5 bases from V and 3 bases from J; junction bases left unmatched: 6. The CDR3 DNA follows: TGTGCCAGTAGTGCTACCGGGACAGCTAATGAAAAACTGTTTTTT. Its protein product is CASSATGTANEKLFF.

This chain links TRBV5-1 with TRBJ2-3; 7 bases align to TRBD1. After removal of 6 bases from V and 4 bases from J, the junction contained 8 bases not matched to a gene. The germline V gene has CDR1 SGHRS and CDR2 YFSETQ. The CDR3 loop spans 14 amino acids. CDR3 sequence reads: CASKGGQWADTQYF. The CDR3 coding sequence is TGCGCCAGCAAAGGGGGACAGTGGGCAGATACGCAGTATTTT.

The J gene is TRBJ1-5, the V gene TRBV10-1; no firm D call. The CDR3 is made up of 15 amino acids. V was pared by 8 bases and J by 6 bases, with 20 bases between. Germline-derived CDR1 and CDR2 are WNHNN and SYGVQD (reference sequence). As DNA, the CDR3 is TGCGCCAGCGGCGCCGGGGTGGGGAGAGGTCAGCCCCAGCATTTT. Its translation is CASGAGVGRGQPQHF.